One sample yielded the 16 T cell receptor beta chains listed below, sequenced in a study of Ad26.COV2.S vaccination and SARS-CoV-2 variants. TCRdb keeps only in-frame clones here, not all; method: immunoSEQ multiplex PCR. This sample has around 500,000 clones; roughly nine tenths occur once, and the top ten carry under 2%. Documented treatment: roughly 18 received Ad26.COV2.S at low or high dose, single or two shots; roughly five received placebo; per-sample allocation not given. Day 63 following the first vaccine or placebo injection was when the samples were taken. The material sequenced was peripheral blood, taken in a trial of Ad26.COV2.S vaccine versus placebo. These receptors were obtained from a person between 18 and 65 years old who received the Ad26.COV2.S COVID-19 vaccine or a placebo.

The genes are TRBV10-3 and TRBJ2-7, with D uncertain. This CDR3 contains 15 residues. Germline values: CDR1 ENHRY, CDR2 SYGVKD. V was shortened by 2 bases and J by 3 bases, with 14 bases between the two germline ends. CDR3 sequence: CAISEPIRAHYEQYF. CDR3 nucleotide sequence: TGTGCCATCAGTGAGCCTATTAGGGCCCACTACGAGCAGTACTTC.

The chain carries TRBV20-1 and TRBJ1-2, with a possible D match to TRBD1 (5 bases). Between the trimmed V and J ends, which lost 6 bases and 4 bases, there was a span of 9 bases. This CDR3 is built from 11 residues. Looked up from germline, CDR1 is DFQATT and CDR2 is SNEGSKA (reference sequence). The CDR3 sequence is CSATGPYGYTF. CDR3 nucleotides: TGCAGTGCAACGGGACCCTATGGCTACACCTTC.

The V gene is TRBV18, the J gene TRBJ2-3; possible D gene TRBD2, 6 bases. V lost 4 bases and J 0 bases, leaving 17 bases between the germline ends. The CDR3 sequence is 17 residues long. Germline-derived CDR1 and CDR2 are KGHSH and LQKENI. The CDR3 bases are TGTGCCAGCTCACACGCAAGCGTGGGACTCAGCACAGATACGCAGTATTTT. This translates into CASSHASVGLSTDTQYF.

This chain uses TRBV6-6 with TRBJ1-2, with unresolved D. Germline V CDR1 and CDR2: MNHNY, SVGAGI (reference sequence). The germline V and J ends were trimmed by 2 bases and 2 bases, with 12 bases remaining between them. The CDR3 loop spans 15 amino acids. In DNA form, the CDR3 reads TGTGCCAGCAGTTACAGGAACAGAAACAACTATGGCTACACCTTC. It is translated as CASSYRNRNNYGYTF.

This chain connects TRBV6-4 to TRBJ1-2; TRBD1 matches 9 bases. The CDR3 is made up of 14 amino acids. Trimming removed 6 bases from V and 5 bases from J; junction bases left unmatched: 7. The germline gives CDR1 MRHNA, CDR2 SNTAGT. The CDR3 here is CASSPTGTGYGYTF. The DNA of the CDR3 is TGTGCCAGCAGCCCTACCGGGACAGGGTATGGCTACACCTTC.

This CDR3 is CASSPPGVPPAGVTGNTIYF. The CDR3 nucleotides read TGTGCCAGCTCACCACCGGGGGTCCCGCCTGCGGGGGTCACTGGAAACACCATATATTTT. This rearrangement joins TRBV18 to TRBJ1-3, with D perhaps matching TRBD1 (5 bases). The CDR3 extends over 20 amino acids. Germline V gene lookup returns CDR1 KGHSH and CDR2 LQKENI. Trimming left V 0 bases short and J 2 bases short, with 23 bases between.

The chain carries TRBV11-2 and TRBJ2-1, with 10 bases identical to TRBD1. Per the germline V gene, CDR1 is SGHAT and CDR2 is FQNNGV. This CDR3 is built from 14 residues. With 5 bases clipped from V and 10 bases from J, the junction kept 8 bases outside the gene matches. The CDR3 coding sequence is TGTGCCAGCAGCCCCCCGGGACAGGGGACCGAGCAGTTCTTC. Its protein product is CASSPPGQGTEQFF.

This chain links TRBV28 with TRBJ2-2; 8 nucleotides match TRBD1. With V trimmed by 6 bases and J by 1 base, 4 bases remained unmatched. Germline V gene data show CDR1 as MDHEN and CDR2 as SYDVKM. The CDR3 is made up of 15 amino acids. Here the CDR3 DNA reads TGTGCCAGCAGGCGAGACAGGGGGAACACCGGGGAGCTGTTTTTT. It encodes CASRRDRGNTGELFF.

V and J are TRBV28 and TRBJ2-1, with 12 positions matching TRBD1. The CDR3 loop spans 15 amino acids. Germline assignment: CDR1 MDHEN and CDR2 SYDVKM. V lost 3 bases and J lost 4; bases outside the gene matches: 1. DNA for the CDR3: TGTGCCAGCAGTTTGGGACAGGGGGCATACAATGAGCAGTTCTTC. It specifies CASSLGQGAYNEQFF.

The chain uses TRBV9 and TRBJ2-2, with 10 bases lining up with TRBD1. Germline CDR1 and CDR2: SGDLS and YYNGEE. V lost 1 base and J lost 5; bases outside the gene matches: 5. The CDR3 is 16 amino acids. CDR3 sequence reads: CASSVLGQGRTGELFF. In DNA form, the CDR3 reads TGTGCCAGCAGCGTATTGGGACAGGGGAGGACCGGGGAGCTGTTTTTT.

The J gene is TRBJ1-2, the V gene TRBV18, with 9 bases that match TRBD1. From germline, CDR1 is KGHSH and CDR2 LQKENI. The V gene end was trimmed by 3 bases and the J gene end by 4 bases; junction bases not matched to a gene: 6. This CDR3 is built from 15 residues. The CDR3 sequence is CASSPGDRAGYGYTF. The CDR3 nucleotides are TGTGCCAGCTCACCCGGGGACAGGGCGGGCTATGGCTACACCTTC.

Here the CDR3 DNA reads TGTGCCTGGAGTGTTCAGGGGGCCGATGGCTACACCTTC. It codes for CAWSVQGADGYTF. The rearrangement links TRBV30 to TRBJ1-2, with 8 bases fitting TRBD1. V shed 0 bases, J shed 6 bases, and the junction held 3 bases outside the gene matches. The CDR3 is 13 amino acids. Germline V gene lookup returns CDR1 GTSNPN and CDR2 SVGIG (reference sequence).

The chain recombines TRBV9 with TRBJ2-7; unclear D gene. The V and J ends lost 0 bases and 0 bases respectively, with 7 bases between them. The CDR3 is 14 amino acids. The germline gives CDR1 SGDLS, CDR2 YYNGEE. CDR3 coding DNA: TGTGCCAGCAGCGTAGATCACAACTCCTACGAGCAGTACTTC. This gives the protein CASSVDHNSYEQYF.

J is TRBJ2-3 and V is TRBV28; unclear D gene. The V gene lost 6 bases and the J gene lost 7 bases, with 8 bases spanning the gap. This CDR3 spans 11 amino acids. CDR1 MDHEN and CDR2 SYDVKM come from the germline V gene. DNA of the CDR3: TGTGCCAGCAGCCTTGGGTATACGCAGTATTTT. It translates to CASSLGYTQYF. The full variable domain, in which reference TRBV28 and TRBJ2-3 provide the parts outside the CDR3, is DVKVTQSSRYLVKRTGEKVFLECVQDMDHENMFWYRQDPGLGLRLIYFSYDVKMKEKGDIPEGYSVSREKKERFSLILESASTNQTSMYLCASSLGYTQYFGPGTRLTVL.

This clone was counted a single time. The chain recombines TRBV7-9 with TRBJ2-3; 7 bases map to TRBD1. In germline, CDR1 is SEHNR, CDR2 FQNEAQ (reference sequence). After removal of 5 bases from V and 3 bases from J, the junction contained 8 bases not matched to a gene. The CDR3 loop spans 15 amino acids. The CDR3 here is CASSDRQGWTDTQYF. CDR3 nucleotides: TGTGCCAGCAGCGACCGACAGGGTTGGACAGATACGCAGTATTTT.

The gene calls are TRBV19 and TRBJ2-5, with D tentatively TRBD2 (6 bases). Germline loops: CDR1 LNHDA, CDR2 SQIVND (reference sequence). This CDR3 has 15 amino acids. V lost 4 bases and J 1 base, leaving 13 bases between the germline ends. CDR3 sequence reads: CASSNRGSPQETQYF. The CDR3 DNA reads TGTGCCAGTAGTAATCGGGGGTCTCCCCAAGAGACCCAGTACTTC.